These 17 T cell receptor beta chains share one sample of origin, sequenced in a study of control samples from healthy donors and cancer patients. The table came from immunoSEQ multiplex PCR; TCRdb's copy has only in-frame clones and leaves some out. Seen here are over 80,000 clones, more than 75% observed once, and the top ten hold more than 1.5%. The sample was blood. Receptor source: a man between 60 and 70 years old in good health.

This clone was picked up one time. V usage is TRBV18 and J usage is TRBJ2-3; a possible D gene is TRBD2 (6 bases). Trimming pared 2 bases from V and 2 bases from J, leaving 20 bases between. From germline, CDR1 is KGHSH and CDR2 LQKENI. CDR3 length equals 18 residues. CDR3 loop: CASSPVSSPGLFTDTQYF. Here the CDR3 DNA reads TGTGCCAGCTCACCAGTTTCCTCGCCGGGACTTTTCACAGATACGCAGTATTTT. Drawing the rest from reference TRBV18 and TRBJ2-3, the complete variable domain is NAGVMQNPRHLVRRRGQEARLRCSPMKGHSHVYWYRQLPEEGLKFMVYLQKENIIDESGMPKERFSAEFPKEGPSILRIQQVVRGDSAAYFCASSPVSSPGLFTDTQYFGPGTRLTVL.

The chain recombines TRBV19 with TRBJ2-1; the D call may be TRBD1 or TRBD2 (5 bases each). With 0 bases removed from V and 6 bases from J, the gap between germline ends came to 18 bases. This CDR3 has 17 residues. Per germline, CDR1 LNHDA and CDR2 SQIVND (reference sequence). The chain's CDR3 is CASSIDLGGAIGNEQFF. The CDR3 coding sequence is TGTGCCAGTAGTATAGATCTTGGGGGAGCGATTGGCAATGAGCAGTTCTTC.

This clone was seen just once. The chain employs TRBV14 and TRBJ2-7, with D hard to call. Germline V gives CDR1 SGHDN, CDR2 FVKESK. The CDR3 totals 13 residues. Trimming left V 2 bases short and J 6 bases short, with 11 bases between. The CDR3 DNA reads TGTGCCAGCAGCCAAAATGTGGGCGGCGAGCAGTACTTC. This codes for CASSQNVGGEQYF.

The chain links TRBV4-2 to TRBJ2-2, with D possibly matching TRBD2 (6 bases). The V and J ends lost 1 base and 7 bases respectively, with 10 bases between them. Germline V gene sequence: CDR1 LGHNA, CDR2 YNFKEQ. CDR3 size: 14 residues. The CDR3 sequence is CASSQVGGHGELFF. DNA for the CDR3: TGTGCCAGCAGCCAAGTAGGAGGGCACGGGGAGCTGTTTTTT.

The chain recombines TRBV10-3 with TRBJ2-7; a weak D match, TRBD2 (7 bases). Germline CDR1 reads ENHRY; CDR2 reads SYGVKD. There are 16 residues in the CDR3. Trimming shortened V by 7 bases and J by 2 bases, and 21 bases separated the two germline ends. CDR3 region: CAITSPAGAKAYEQYF. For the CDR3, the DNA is TGTGCCATCACTTCTCCTGCGGGGGCCAAAGCCTACGAGCAGTACTTC.

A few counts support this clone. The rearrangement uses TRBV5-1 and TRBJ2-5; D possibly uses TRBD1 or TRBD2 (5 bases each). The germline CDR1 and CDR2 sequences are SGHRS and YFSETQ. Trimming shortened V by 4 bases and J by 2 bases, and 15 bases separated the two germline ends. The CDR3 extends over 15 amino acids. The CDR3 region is CASSPDGTGQETQYF. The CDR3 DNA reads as TGCGCCAGCAGCCCCGACGGGACGGGGCAAGAGACCCAGTACTTC. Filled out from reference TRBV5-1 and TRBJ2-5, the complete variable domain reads KAGVTQTPRYLIKTRGQQVTLSCSPISGHRSVSWYQQTPGQGLQFLFEYFSETQRNKGNFPGRFSGRQFSNSRSEMNVSTLELGDSALYLCASSPDGTGQETQYFGPGTRLLVL.

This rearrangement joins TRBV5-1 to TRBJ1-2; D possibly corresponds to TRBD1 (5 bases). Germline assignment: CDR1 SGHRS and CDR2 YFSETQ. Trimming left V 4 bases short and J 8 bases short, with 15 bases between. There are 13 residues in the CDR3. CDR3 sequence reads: CASSLGEGRGYTF. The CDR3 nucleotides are TGCGCCAGCAGCCTTGGCGAGGGACGGGGCTACACCTTC.

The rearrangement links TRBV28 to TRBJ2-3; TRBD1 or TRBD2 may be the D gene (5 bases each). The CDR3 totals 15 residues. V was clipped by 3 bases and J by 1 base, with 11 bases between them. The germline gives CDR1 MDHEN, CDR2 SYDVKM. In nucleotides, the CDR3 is TGTGCCAGCAGTTTGGGGGAGTGGGGCACAGATACGCAGTATTTT. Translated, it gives CASSLGEWGTDTQYF.

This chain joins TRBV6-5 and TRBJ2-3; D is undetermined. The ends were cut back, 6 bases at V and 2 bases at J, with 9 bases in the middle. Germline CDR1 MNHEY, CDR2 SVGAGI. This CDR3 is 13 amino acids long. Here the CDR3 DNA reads TGTGCCAGCAGCCCCTTAACCACAGATACGCAGTATTTT. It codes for CASSPLTTDTQYF.

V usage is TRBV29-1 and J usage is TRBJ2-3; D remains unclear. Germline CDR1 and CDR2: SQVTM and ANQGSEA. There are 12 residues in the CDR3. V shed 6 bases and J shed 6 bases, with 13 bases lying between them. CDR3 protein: CSVVRGVDTQYF. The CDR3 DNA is TGCAGCGTCGTCCGTGGGGTGGATACGCAGTATTTT.

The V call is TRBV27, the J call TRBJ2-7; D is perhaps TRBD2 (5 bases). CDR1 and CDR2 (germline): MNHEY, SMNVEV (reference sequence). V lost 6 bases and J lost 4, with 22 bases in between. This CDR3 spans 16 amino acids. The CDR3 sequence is CASSSSGLALGYEQYF. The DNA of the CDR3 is TGTGCCAGCAGCTCATCCGGACTCGCACTAGGTTACGAGCAGTACTTC.

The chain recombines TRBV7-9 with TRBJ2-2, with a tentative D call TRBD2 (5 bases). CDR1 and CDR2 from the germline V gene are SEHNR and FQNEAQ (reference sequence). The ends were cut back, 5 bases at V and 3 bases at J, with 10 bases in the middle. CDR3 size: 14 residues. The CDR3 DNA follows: TGTGCCAGCAGCCGTCCCGGGGACACCGGGGAGCTGTTTTTT. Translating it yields CASSRPGDTGELFF.

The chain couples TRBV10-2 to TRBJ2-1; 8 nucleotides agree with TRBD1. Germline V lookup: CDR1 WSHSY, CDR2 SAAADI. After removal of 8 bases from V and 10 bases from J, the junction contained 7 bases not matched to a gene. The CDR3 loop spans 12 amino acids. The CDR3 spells CASESDRDEQFF. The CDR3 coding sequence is TGCGCCAGCGAATCGGACAGGGACGAGCAGTTCTTC.

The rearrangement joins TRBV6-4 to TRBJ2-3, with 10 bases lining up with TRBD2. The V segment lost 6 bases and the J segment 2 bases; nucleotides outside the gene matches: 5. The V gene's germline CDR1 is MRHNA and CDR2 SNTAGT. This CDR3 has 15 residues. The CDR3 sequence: CASRSGTSDTDTQYF. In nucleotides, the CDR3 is TGTGCCAGCAGATCCGGGACTAGCGACACAGATACGCAGTATTTT.

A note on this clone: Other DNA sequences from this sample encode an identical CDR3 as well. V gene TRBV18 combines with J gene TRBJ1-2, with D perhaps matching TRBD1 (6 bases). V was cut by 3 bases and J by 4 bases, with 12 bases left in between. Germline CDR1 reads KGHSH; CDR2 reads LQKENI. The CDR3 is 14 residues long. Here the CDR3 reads CASSPDRGVYGYTF. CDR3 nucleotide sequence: TGTGCCAGCTCACCGGACAGAGGGGTCTATGGCTACACCTTC. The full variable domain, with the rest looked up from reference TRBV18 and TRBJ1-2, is NAGVMQNPRHLVRRRGQEARLRCSPMKGHSHVYWYRQLPEEGLKFMVYLQKENIIDESGMPKERFSAEFPKEGPSILRIQQVVRGDSAAYFCASSPDRGVYGYTFGSGTRLTVV.

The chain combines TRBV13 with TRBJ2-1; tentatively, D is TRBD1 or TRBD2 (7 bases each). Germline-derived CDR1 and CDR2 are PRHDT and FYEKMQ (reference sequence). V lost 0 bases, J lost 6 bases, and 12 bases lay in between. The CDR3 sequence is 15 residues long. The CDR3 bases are TGTGCCAGCAGCTTAGGAGACAGGGAGGGCAATGAGCAGTTCTTC. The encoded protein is CASSLGDREGNEQFF.

The CDR3 region has the DNA TGTGCCAGCAGCCCAACGAGCTTGGGCGGGGAGCTGTTTTTT. Its protein product is CASSPTSLGGELFF. The chain uses TRBV7-6 and TRBJ2-2; D is unresolved. Trimming left V 5 bases short and J 7 bases short, with 14 bases between. The CDR3 has 14 amino acids. Germline lookup yields CDR1 SGHVS and CDR2 FNYEAQ. The full variable domain, rest sourced from reference TRBV7-6 and TRBJ2-2, is GAGVSQSPRYKVTKRGQDVALRCDPISGHVSLYWYRQALGQGPEFLTYFNYEAQQDKSGLPNDRFSAERPEGSISTLTIQRTEQRDSAMYRCASSPTSLGGELFFGEGSRLTVL.